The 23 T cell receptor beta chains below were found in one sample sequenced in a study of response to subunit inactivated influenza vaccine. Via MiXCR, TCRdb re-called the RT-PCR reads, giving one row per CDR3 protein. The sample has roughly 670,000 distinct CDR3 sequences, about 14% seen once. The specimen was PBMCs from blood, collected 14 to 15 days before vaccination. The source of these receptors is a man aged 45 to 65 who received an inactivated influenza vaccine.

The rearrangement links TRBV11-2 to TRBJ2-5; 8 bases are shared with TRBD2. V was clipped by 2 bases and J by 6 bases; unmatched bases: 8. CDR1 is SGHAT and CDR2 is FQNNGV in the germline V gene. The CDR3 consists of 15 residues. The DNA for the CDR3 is TGTGCCAGCAGCTTAACCCGGGGGGGTAGGAAGACCCAGTACTTC. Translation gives CASSLTRGGRKTQYF.

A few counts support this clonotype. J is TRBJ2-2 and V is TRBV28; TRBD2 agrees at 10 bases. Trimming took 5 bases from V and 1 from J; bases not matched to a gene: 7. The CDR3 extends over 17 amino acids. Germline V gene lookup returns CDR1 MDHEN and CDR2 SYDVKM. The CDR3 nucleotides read TGTGCCAGCAGTCAATCGAGGACTAGCGGGAACACCGGGGAGCTGTTTTTT. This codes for CASSQSRTSGNTGELFF.

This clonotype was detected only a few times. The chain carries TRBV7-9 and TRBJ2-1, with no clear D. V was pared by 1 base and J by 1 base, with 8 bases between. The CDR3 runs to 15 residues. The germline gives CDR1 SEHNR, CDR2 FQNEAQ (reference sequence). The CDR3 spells CASSLDPTSYNEQFF. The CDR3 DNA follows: TGTGCCAGCAGCTTAGATCCCACTTCCTACAATGAGCAGTTCTTC.

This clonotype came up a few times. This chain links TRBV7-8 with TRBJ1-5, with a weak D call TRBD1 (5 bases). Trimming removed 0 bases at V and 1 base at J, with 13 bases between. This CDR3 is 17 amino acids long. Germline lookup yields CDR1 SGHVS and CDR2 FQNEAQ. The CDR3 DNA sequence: TGTGCCAGCAGCTTAGCCCCCCAGGGACGGAGCAATCAGCCCCAGCATTTT. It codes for CASSLAPQGRSNQPQHF.

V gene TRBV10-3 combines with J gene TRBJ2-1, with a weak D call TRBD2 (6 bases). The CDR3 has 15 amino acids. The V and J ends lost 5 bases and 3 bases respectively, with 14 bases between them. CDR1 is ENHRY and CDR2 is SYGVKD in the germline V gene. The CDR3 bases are TGTGCCATCAGTCCAGCGGGCGGGCTCTACAATGAGCAGTTCTTC. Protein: CAISPAGGLYNEQFF.

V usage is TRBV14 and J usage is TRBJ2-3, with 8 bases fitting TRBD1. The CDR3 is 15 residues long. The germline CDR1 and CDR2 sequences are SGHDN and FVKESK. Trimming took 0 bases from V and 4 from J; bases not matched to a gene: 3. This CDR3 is CASSQDRGLSDTQYF. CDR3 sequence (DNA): TGTGCCAGCAGCCAAGACAGGGGGCTGTCAGATACGCAGTATTTT.

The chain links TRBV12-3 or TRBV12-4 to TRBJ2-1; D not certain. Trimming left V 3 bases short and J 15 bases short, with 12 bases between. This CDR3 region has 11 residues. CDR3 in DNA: TGTGCCAGCAGTTTCGGTGGGAAGCTGTTCTTC. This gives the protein CASSFGGKLFF.

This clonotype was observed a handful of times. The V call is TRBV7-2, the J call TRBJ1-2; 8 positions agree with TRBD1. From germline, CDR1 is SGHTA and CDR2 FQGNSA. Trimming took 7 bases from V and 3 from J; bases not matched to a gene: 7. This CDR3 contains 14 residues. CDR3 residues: CASNQGAGDYGYTF. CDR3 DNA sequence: TGTGCCAGCAATCAGGGGGCAGGGGACTATGGCTACACCTTC.

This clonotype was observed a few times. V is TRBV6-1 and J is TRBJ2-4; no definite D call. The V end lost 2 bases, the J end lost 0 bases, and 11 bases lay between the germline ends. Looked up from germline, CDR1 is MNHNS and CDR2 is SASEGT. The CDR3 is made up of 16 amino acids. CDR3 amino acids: CASSEYEALAKNIQYF. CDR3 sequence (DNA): TGTGCCAGCAGTGAATACGAGGCCCTAGCCAAAAACATTCAGTACTTC.

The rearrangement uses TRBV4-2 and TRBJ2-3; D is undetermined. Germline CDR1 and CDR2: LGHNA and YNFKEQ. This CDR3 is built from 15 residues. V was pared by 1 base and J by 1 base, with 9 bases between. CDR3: CASSQGERGTDTQYF. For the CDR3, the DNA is TGTGCCAGCAGCCAAGGCGAGAGAGGCACAGATACGCAGTATTTT.

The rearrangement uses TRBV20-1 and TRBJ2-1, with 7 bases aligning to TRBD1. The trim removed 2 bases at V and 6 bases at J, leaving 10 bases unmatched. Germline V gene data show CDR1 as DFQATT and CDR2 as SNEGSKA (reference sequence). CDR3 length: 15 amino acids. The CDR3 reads CSARTTGVWSNEQFF. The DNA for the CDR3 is TGCAGTGCTAGAACTACAGGGGTGTGGAGCAATGAGCAGTTCTTC.

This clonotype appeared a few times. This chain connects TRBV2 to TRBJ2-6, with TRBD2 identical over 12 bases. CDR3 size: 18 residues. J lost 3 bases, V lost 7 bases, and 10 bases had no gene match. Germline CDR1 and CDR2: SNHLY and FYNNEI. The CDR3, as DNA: TGTGCCAGCATCCTCGAACTAGCGGGGGGAGGTGGGGCCAACGTCCTGACTTTC. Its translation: CASILELAGGGGANVLTF.

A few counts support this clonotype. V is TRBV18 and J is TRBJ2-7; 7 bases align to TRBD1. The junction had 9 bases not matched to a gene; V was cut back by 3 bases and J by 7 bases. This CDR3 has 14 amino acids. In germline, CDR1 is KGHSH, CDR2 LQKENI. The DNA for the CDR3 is TGTGCCAGCTCACCCGGTACAGGGGCTAGGGAGCAGTACTTC. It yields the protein CASSPGTGAREQYF. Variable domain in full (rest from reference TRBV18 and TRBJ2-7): NAGVMQNPRHLVRRRGQEARLRCSPMKGHSHVYWYRQLPEEGLKFMVYLQKENIIDESGMPKERFSAEFPKEGPSILRIQQVVRGDSAAYFCASSPGTGAREQYFGPGTRLTVT.

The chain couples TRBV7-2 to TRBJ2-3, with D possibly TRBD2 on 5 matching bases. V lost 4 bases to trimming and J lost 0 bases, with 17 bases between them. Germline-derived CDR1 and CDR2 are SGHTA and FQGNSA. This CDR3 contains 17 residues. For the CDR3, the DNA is TGTGCCAGCAGCTCCCGAACTGGCGGGCCTAGCACAGATACGCAGTATTTT. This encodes CASSSRTGGPSTDTQYF. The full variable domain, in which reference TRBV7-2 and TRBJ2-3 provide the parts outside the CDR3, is GAGVSQSPSNKVTEKGKDVELRCDPISGHTALYWYRQSLGQGLEFLIYFQGNSAPDKSGLPSDRFSAERTGGSVSTLTIQRTQQEDSAVYLCASSSRTGGPSTDTQYFGPGTRLTVL.

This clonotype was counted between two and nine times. CDR3 loop: CASSTWTGDQPQHF. The CDR3 nucleotides are TGCGCCAGCTCAACGTGGACAGGGGATCAGCCCCAGCATTTT. The chain recombines TRBV4-1 with TRBJ1-5; 9 bases fit TRBD1. The CDR3 has 14 amino acids. V shed 8 bases, J shed 5 bases, and the junction held 7 bases outside the gene matches. Germline V gene sequence: CDR1 MGHRA, CDR2 YSYEKL.

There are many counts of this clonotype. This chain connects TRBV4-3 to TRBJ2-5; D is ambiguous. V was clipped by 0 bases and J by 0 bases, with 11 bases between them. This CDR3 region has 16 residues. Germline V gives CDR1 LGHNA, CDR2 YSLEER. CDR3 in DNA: TGCGCCAGCAGCCAAGATTTGGCCGGCAACCAAGAGACCCAGTACTTC. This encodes CASSQDLAGNQETQYF.

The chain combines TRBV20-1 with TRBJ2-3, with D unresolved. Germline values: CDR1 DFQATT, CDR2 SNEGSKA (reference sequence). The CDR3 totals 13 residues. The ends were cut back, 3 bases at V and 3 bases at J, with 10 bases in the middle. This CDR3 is CSASWAATDTQYF. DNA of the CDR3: TGCAGTGCTAGTTGGGCAGCTACAGATACGCAGTATTTT.

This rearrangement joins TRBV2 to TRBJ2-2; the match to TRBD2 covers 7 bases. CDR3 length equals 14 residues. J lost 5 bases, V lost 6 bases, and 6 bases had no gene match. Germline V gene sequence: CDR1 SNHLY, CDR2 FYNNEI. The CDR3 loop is CASSAGVRTGELFF. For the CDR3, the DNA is TGTGCCAGCAGCGCGGGAGTTAGAACCGGGGAGCTGTTTTTT.

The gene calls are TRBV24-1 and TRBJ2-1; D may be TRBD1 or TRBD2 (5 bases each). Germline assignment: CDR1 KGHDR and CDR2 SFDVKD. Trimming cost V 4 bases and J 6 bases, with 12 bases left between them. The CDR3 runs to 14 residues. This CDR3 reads CATSDARAGNEQFF. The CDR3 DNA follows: TGTGCCACCAGTGACGCCAGGGCGGGCAATGAGCAGTTCTTC.

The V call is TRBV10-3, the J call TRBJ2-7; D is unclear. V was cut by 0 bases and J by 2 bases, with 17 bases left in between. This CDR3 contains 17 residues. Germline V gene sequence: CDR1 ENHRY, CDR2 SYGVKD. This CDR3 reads CAISESMAGEETYEQYF. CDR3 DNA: TGTGCCATCAGTGAGTCGATGGCCGGAGAGGAAACCTACGAGCAGTACTTC.

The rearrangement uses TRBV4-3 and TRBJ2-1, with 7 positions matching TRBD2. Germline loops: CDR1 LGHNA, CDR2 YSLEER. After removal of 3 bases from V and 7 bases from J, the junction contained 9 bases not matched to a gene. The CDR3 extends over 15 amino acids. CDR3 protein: CASSHLSGIPNEQFF. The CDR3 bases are TGCGCCAGCAGCCACCTCAGCGGGATTCCGAATGAGCAGTTCTTC.

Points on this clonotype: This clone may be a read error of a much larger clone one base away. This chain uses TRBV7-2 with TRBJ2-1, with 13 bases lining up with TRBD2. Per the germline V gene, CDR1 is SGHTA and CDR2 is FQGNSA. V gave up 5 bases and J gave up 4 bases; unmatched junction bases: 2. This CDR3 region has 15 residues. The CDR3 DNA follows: TGTGCCAGCAGCCCGACTAGCGGGAGGTACAATGAGCAGTTCTTC. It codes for CASSPTSGRYNEQFF.

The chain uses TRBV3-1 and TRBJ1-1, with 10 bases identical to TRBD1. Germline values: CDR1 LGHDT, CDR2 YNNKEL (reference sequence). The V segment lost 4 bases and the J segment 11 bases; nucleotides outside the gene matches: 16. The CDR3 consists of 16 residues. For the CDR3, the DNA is TGTGCCAGCAGCCTAGCCCGGGACAGGGGAATCGTGAAGGCTTTCTTT. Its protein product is CASSLARDRGIVKAFF.